These 19 T cell receptor beta chains originate from one sample sequenced in a study of cytotoxic CD8 clonotypes in ibrutinib-treated CLL (dated by TCRdb to about 2021). The sample's time point label, in plain terms: approximately eleven months on ibrutinib. Preparation of the library involved the immunoSEQ multiplex PCR assay. TCRdb re-hosts the immuneACCESS table, in-frame sequences only. Its copies lack some clones; in the studies checked, an unresolved V gene accounts for under half of them, and the cause for the rest is not known. A total of just over 200,000 clones appear in this sample, 75% to 85% of them only once. The top ten clonotypes cover over 9.5% of the sample. The sequencing here drew on PBMCs, taken after 12 months of ibrutinib treatment. The receptors derive from a human donor with chronic lymphocytic leukemia.

The V and J genes are TRBV6-6 and TRBJ1-1, with TRBD1 as a possible D gene (5 bases). V lost 6 bases to trimming and J lost 4 bases, with 12 bases between them. Looked up from germline, CDR1 is MNHNY and CDR2 is SVGAGI (reference sequence). The CDR3 loop spans 13 amino acids. This chain's CDR3 is CASSPSGRTEAFF. In DNA, the CDR3 is TGTGCCAGCAGCCCCTCGGGGCGCACTGAAGCTTTCTTT.

The chain joins TRBV28 to TRBJ1-3; D possibly corresponds to TRBD1 (5 bases). The V and J ends lost 2 bases and 2 bases respectively, with 13 bases between them. The CDR3 covers 16 residues. CDR1 is MDHEN, CDR2 SYDVKM, per germline. The CDR3 loop reads CASSLSDRGAGNTIYF. The CDR3 coding sequence is TGTGCCAGCAGTTTAAGCGACAGAGGGGCTGGAAACACCATATATTTT.

The genes are TRBV30 and TRBJ2-7, with 8 bases identical to TRBD1. CDR3 length: 14 amino acids. V was clipped by 3 bases and J by 3 bases; unmatched bases: 7. The germline gives CDR1 GTSNPN, CDR2 SVGIG (reference sequence). The CDR3 here is CAWRGGQVYYEQYF. CDR3 coding DNA: TGTGCCTGGAGGGGGGGACAGGTGTACTACGAGCAGTACTTC.

V usage is TRBV4-1 and J usage is TRBJ2-1, with no clear D. The CDR3 runs 14 residues. Germline assignment: CDR1 MGHRA and CDR2 YSYEKL. Trimming left V 0 bases short and J 6 bases short, with 9 bases between. In DNA, the CDR3 is TGCGCCAGCAGCCAAGATAGAATGTTCAATGAGCAGTTCTTC. This sequence encodes CASSQDRMFNEQFF.

In its sample, this clone was seen a few times. This rearrangement joins TRBV30 to TRBJ1-5; no definite D call. This CDR3 region has 14 residues. V lost 2 bases and J 10 bases, leaving 18 bases between the germline ends. Germline CDR1 GTSNPN, CDR2 SVGIG (reference sequence). CDR3 loop: CAWSLWGQSLPQHF. The CDR3 DNA sequence: TGTGCCTGGAGTCTGTGGGGTCAATCCTTACCCCAGCATTTT.

This CDR3 is CASRIAETQYF. CDR3 nucleotides: TGTGCCAGCAGAATAGCAGAGACCCAGTACTTC. V usage is TRBV27 and J usage is TRBJ2-5, with no clear D. Trimming shortened V by 6 bases and J by 4 bases, and 6 bases separated the two germline ends. CDR1 MNHEY and CDR2 SMNVEV come from the germline V gene (reference sequence). The CDR3 has 11 amino acids.

The chain employs TRBV10-3 and TRBJ2-3; possible D gene TRBD2, 6 bases. Trimming stripped 8 bases from V and 1 base from J, with 10 bases between. The germline V gene encodes CDR1 ENHRY and CDR2 SYGVKD. The CDR3 contains 13 residues. The chain's CDR3 is CAILSSGTDTQYF. In DNA form, the CDR3 reads TGTGCCATCCTGTCTAGCGGCACAGATACGCAGTATTTT.

The chain employs TRBV5-1 and TRBJ2-5; 13 bases line up with TRBD2. The CDR3 consists of 14 residues. The ends lost 6 bases at V and 5 bases at J; junction bases unmatched: 4. CDR1 is SGHRS and CDR2 is YFSETQ in the germline V gene. CDR3 DNA: TGCGCCAGCACCGGACTAGCGGGAGTGGAGACCCAGTACTTC. It encodes CASTGLAGVETQYF.

The gene calls are TRBV5-6 and TRBJ2-7; D may be TRBD1 or TRBD2 (5 bases each). There are 13 residues in the CDR3. Trimming left V 5 bases short and J 3 bases short, with 12 bases between. Germline assignment: CDR1 SGHDT and CDR2 YYEEEE. The CDR3 sequence: CASSTGALYEQYF. DNA for the CDR3: TGTGCCAGCAGTACCGGGGCCCTCTACGAGCAGTACTTC.

This rearrangement joins TRBV2 to TRBJ1-2, with D hard to call. V was cut by 8 bases and J by 8 bases, with 9 bases left in between. CDR1 SNHLY and CDR2 FYNNEI come from the germline V gene. CDR3 length: 10 amino acids. The CDR3 bases are TGTGCCAGCGGGCCCTTAGGCTACACCTTC. This encodes CASGPLGYTF.

This chain connects TRBV6-5 to TRBJ1-6; D perhaps matches TRBD1 (5 bases). V shed 4 bases and J shed 4 bases, with 14 bases lying between them. The CDR3 contains 16 residues. Per the germline V gene, CDR1 is MNHEY and CDR2 is SVGAGI. CDR3 DNA sequence: TGTGCCAGCAGTTTGGACCCCTCAGGGTATAATTCACCCCTCCACTTT. Translated, it gives CASSLDPSGYNSPLHF.

This chain uses TRBV6-5 with TRBJ1-1; D call uncertain. Trimming cost V 0 bases and J 3 bases, with 11 bases left between them. The CDR3 has 15 amino acids. The germline gives CDR1 MNHEY, CDR2 SVGAGI. CDR3 sequence: CASSYSTYSDTEAFF. CDR3 nucleotides: TGTGCCAGCAGTTACTCGACGTACTCTGACACTGAAGCTTTCTTT.

The chain employs TRBV19 and TRBJ2-3; TRBD2 aligns across 12 bases. Germline V gives CDR1 LNHDA, CDR2 SQIVND (reference sequence). V lost 4 bases to trimming and J lost 0 bases; unmatched junction nucleotides: 8. The CDR3 totals 18 residues. The CDR3 DNA sequence: TGTGCCAGTAGTACCCCACCGACTAGCGGGGGTAGCACAGATACGCAGTATTTT. Its protein is CASSTPPTSGGSTDTQYF.

The genes are TRBV18 and TRBJ1-1; D gene ambiguous. Trimming shortened V by 3 bases and J by 3 bases, and 23 bases separated the two germline ends. This CDR3 is built from 18 residues. Looked up from germline, CDR1 is KGHSH and CDR2 is LQKENI. CDR3 nucleotide sequence: TGTGCCAGCTCACCCCCCGGAGGTAGTTTTAGGGCAGACACTGAAGCTTTCTTT. Its protein is CASSPPGGSFRADTEAFF.

This chain connects TRBV4-1 to TRBJ1-4; D uncertain. V gave up 2 bases and J gave up 8 bases, with 3 bases separating them. Per germline, CDR1 MGHRA and CDR2 YSYEKL. This CDR3 spans 11 amino acids. As DNA, the CDR3 is TGCGCCAGCAGCCAAATGGAAAAACTGTTTTTT. This gives the protein CASSQMEKLFF.

This rearrangement joins TRBV28 to TRBJ2-1, with 8 bases aligning to TRBD1. CDR1 and CDR2 (germline): MDHEN, SYDVKM. The junction had 8 bases not matched to a gene; V was cut back by 5 bases and J by 5 bases. There are 15 residues in the CDR3. CDR3: CASSAMGTGDNEQFF. CDR3 bases: TGTGCCAGCAGTGCCATGGGGACAGGAGACAATGAGCAGTTCTTC.

The chain has TRBV5-1 and TRBJ1-2, with TRBD1 matching 10 bases. V trimming: 0 bases; J trimming: 8 bases; junction bases outside the gene matches: 10. CDR1 is SGHRS, CDR2 YFSETQ, per germline. There are 16 residues in the CDR3. The CDR3 bases are TGCGCCAGCAGCTTGGCCGATGGGGGACAGGGGAAGGGCTACACCTTC. Protein sequence: CASSLADGGQGKGYTF.

This rearrangement joins TRBV18 to TRBJ2-3; 10 bases are shared with TRBD1. The J segment lost 1 base and the V segment lost 9 bases, leaving 19 bases of the junction unmatched. The CDR3 has 19 amino acids. CDR1 is KGHSH and CDR2 is LQKENI in the germline V gene. CDR3 loop: CASSTLRDRGSYGTDTQYF. Written as DNA, the CDR3 is TGTGCCAGTTCAACCCTCCGGGACAGGGGTTCATACGGCACAGATACGCAGTATTTT.

The V call is TRBV5-1, the J call TRBJ1-2; D call uncertain. The V and J ends lost 0 bases and 5 bases respectively, with 8 bases between them. The CDR3 spans 13 residues. Germline loops: CDR1 SGHRS, CDR2 YFSETQ. CDR3 coding DNA: TGCGCCAGCAGCTTGGGCAGGACTTATGGCTACACCTTC. Its translation is CASSLGRTYGYTF.